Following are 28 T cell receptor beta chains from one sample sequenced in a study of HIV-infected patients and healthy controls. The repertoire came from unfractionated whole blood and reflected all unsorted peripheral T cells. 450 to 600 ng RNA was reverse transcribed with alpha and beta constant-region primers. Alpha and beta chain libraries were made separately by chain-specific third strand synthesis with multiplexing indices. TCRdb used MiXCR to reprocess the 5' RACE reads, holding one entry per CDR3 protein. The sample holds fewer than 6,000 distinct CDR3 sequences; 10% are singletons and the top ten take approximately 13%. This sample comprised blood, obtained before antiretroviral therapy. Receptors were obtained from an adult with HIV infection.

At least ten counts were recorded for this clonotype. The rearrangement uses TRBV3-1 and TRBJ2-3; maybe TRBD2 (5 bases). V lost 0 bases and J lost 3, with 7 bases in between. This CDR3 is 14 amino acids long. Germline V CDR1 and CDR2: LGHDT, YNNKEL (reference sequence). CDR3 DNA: TGTGCCAGCAGCCAAGAACTAGTGACAGATACGCAGTATTTT. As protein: CASSQELVTDTQYF.

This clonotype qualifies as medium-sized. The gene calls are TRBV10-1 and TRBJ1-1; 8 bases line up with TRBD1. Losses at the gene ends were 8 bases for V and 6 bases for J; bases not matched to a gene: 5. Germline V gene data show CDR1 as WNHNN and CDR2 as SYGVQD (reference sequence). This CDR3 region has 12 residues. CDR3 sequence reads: CASGQQGAEAFF. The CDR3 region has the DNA TGCGCCAGCGGACAACAGGGGGCTGAAGCTTTCTTT.

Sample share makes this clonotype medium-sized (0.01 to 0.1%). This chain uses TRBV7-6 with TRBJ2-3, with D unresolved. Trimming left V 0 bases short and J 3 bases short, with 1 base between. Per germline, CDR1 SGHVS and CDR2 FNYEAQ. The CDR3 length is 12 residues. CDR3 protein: CASSLATDTQYF. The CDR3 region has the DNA TGTGCCAGCAGCTTAGCAACAGATACGCAGTATTTT.

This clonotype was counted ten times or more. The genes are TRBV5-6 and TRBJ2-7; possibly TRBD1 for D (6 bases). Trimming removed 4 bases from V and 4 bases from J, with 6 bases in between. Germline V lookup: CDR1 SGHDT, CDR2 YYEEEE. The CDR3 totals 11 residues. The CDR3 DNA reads TGTGCCAGCAGCAGGGGGTACGAGCAGTACTTC. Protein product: CASSRGYEQYF.

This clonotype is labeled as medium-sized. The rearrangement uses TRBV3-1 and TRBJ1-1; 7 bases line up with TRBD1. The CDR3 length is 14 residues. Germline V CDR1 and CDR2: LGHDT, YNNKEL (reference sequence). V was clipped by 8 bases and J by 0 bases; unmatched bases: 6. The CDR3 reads CASRGDRVNTEAFF. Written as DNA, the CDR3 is TGTGCCAGCCGCGGGGACAGAGTGAACACTGAAGCTTTCTTT.

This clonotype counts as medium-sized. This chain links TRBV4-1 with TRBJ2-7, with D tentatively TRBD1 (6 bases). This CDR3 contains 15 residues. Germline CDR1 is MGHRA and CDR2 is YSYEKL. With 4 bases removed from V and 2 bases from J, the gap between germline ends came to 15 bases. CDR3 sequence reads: CASSPTEGVAYEQYF. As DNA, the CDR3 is TGCGCCAGCAGCCCCACCGAGGGGGTCGCCTACGAGCAGTACTTC.

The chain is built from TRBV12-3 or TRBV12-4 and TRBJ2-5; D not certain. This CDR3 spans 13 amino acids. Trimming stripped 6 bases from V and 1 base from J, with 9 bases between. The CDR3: CASSRQLQETQYF. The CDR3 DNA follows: TGTGCCAGCAGCCGACAACTCCAAGAGACCCAGTACTTC.

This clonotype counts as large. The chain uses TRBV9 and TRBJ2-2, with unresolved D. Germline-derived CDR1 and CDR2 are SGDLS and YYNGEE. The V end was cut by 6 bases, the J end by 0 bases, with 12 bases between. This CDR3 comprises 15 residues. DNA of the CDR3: TGTGCCAGCAACTCCGGCAGGACGAACACCGGGGAGCTGTTTTTT. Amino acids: CASNSGRTNTGELFF.

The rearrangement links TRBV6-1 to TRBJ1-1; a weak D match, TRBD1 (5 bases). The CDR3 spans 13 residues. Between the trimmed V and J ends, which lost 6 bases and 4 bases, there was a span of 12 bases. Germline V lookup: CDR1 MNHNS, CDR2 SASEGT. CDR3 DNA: TGTGCCAGCAGCGGGGACCGAGGCACTGAAGCTTTCTTT. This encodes CASSGDRGTEAFF.

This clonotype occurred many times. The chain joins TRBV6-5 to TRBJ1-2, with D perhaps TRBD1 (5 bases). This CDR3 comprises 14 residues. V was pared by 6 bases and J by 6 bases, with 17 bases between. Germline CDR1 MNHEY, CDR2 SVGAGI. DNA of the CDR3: TGTGCCAGCAGCGGAATACCGGGACGTCATGGCTACACCTTC. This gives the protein CASSGIPGRHGYTF.

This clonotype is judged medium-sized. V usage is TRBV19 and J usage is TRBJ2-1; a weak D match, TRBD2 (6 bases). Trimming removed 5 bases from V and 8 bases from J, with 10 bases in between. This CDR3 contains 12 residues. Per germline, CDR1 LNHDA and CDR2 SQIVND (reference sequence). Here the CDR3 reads CASSRDFDEQFF. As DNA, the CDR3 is TGTGCCAGTAGTCGGGACTTTGATGAGCAGTTCTTC.

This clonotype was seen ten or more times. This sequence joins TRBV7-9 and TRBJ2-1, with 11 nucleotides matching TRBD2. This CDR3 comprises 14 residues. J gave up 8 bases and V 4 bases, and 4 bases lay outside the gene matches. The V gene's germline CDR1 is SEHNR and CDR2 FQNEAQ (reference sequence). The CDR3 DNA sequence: TGTGCCAGCAGCTCTCCGGGACTAGCGGATGAGCAGTTCTTC. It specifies CASSSPGLADEQFF.

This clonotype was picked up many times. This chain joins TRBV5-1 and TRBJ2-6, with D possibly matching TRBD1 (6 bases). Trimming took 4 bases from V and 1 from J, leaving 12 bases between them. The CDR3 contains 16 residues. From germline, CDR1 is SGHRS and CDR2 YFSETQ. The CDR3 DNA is TGCGCCAGCAGCACCTTCAGGGGTTCTGGGGCCAACGTCCTGACTTTC. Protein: CASSTFRGSGANVLTF. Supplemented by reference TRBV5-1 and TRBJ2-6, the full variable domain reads KAGVTQTPRYLIKTRGQQVTLSCSPISGHRSVSWYQQTPGQGLQFLFEYFSETQRNKGNFPGRFSGRQFSNSRSEMNVSTLELGDSALYLCASSTFRGSGANVLTFGAGSRLTVL.

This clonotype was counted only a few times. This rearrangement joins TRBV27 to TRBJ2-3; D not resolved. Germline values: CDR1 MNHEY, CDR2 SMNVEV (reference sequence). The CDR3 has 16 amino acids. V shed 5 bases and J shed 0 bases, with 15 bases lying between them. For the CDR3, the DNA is TGTGCCAGCAGTAAAAGACGGGTGACTAGCACAGATACGCAGTATTTT. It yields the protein CASSKRRVTSTDTQYF.

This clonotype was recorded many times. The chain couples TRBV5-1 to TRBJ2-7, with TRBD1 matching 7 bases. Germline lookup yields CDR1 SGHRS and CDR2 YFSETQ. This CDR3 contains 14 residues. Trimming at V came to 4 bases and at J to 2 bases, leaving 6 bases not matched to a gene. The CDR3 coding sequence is TGCGCCAGCAGCATAAGACAGGGTCCCTACGAGCAGTACTTC. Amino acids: CASSIRQGPYEQYF. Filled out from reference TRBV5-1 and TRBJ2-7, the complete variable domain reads KAGVTQTPRYLIKTRGQQVTLSCSPISGHRSVSWYQQTPGQGLQFLFEYFSETQRNKGNFPGRFSGRQFSNSRSEMNVSTLELGDSALYLCASSIRQGPYEQYFGPGTRLTVT.

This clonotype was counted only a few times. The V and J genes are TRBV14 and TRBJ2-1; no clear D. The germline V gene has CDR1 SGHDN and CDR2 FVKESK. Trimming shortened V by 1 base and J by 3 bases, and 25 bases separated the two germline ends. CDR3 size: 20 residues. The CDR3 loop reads CASSQGRRSPESIYYNEQFF. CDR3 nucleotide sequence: TGTGCCAGCAGCCAAGGACGTCGGAGTCCGGAGTCGATCTACTACAATGAGCAGTTCTTC.

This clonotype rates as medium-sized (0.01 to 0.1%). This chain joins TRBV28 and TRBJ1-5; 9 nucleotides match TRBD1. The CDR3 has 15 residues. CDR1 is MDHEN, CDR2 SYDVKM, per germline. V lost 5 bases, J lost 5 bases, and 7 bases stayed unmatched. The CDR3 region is CASSPPGQGHQPQHF. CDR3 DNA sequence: TGTGCCAGCAGTCCCCCGGGACAGGGACATCAGCCCCAGCATTTT.

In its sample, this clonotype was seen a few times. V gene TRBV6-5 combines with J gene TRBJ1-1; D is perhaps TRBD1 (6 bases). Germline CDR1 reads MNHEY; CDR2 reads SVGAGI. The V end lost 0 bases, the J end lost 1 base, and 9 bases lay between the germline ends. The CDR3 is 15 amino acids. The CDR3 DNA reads TGTGCCAGCAGTTACTCGTTACAGGGGAACACTGAAGCTTTCTTT. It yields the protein CASSYSLQGNTEAFF.

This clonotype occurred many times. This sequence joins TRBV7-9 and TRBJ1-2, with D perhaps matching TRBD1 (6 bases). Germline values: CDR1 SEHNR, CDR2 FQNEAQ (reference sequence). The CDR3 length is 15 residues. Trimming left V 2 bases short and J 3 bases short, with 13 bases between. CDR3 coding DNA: TGTGCCAGCAGCTTATTTAAACAGGGACACTATGGCTACACCTTC. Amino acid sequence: CASSLFKQGHYGYTF.

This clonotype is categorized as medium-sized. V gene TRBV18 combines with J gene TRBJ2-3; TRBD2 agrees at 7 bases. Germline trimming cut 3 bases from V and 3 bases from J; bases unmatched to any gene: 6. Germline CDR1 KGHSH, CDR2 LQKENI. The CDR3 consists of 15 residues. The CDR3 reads CASSPVAGVTDTQYF. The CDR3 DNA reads TGTGCCAGCTCACCCGTTGCGGGGGTTACAGATACGCAGTATTTT.

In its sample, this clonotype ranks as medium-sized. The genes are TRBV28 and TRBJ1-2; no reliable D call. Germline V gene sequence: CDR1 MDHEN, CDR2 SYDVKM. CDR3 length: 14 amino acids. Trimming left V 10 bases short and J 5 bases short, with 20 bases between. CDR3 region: CATAPPERGYGYTF. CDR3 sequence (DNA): TGTGCCACCGCGCCGCCGGAACGCGGGTATGGCTACACCTTC.

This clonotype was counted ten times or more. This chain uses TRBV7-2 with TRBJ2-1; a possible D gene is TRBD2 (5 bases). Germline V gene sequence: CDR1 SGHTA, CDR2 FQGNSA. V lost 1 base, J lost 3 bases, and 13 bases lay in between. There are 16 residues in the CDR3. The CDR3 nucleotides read TGTGCCAGCAGCTTAGGGTTGGCGGGTGTCTACAATGAGCAGTTCTTC. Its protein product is CASSLGLAGVYNEQFF.

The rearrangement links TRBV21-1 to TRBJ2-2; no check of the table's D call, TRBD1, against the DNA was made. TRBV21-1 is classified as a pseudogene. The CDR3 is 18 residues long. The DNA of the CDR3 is TGTGCCAGCTTTCAGGGGGCGCAAGGACGAACCGGAGCCGGGGAGCTGTTTTTT. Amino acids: CASFQGAQGRTGAGELFF.

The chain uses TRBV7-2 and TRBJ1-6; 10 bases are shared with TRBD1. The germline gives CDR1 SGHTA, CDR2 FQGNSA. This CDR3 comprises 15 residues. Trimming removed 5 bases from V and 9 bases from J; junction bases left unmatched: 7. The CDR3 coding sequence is TGTGCCAGCAGCCCAAGACAGGGGGCGACTTCACCCCTCCACTTT. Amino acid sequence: CASSPRQGATSPLHF.

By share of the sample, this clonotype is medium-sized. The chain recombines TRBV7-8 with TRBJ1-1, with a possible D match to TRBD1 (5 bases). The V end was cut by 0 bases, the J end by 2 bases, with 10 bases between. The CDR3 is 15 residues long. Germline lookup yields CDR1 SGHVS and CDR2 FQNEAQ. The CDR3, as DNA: TGTGCCAGCAGCTTAGCGCCAGGGCCCAACACTGAAGCTTTCTTT. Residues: CASSLAPGPNTEAFF.

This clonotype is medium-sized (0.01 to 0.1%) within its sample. The DNA of the CDR3 is TGTGCCAGCAGCTTGGCCTCCGAAGCTTTCTTT. This sequence encodes CASSLASEAFF. The rearrangement links TRBV5-6 to TRBJ1-1, with D unclear. The V and J ends lost 0 bases and 8 bases respectively, with 5 bases between them. Germline CDR1 is SGHDT and CDR2 is YYEEEE. The CDR3 spans 11 residues. Full variable domain (rest looked up from reference TRBV5-6 and TRBJ1-1): DAGVTQSPTHLIKTRGQQVTLRCSPKSGHDTVSWYQQALGQGPQFIFQYYEEEERQRGNFPDRFSGHQFPNYSSELNVNALLLGDSALYLCASSLASEAFFGQGTRLTVV.

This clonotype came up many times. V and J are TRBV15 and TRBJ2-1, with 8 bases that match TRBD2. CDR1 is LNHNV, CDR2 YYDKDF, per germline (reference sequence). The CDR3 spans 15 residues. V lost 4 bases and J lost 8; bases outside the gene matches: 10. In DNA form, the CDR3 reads TGTGCCACCAGCATTAACCGACTAGCGAGCGATGAGCAGTTCTTC. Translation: CATSINRLASDEQFF.

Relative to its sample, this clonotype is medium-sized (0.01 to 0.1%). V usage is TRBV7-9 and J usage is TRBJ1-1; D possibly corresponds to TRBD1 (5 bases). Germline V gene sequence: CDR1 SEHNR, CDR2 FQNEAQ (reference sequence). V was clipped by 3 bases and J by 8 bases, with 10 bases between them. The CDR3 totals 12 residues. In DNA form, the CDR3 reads TGTGCCAGCAGCTTGAGAGGGGCCGAAGCTTTCTTT. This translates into CASSLRGAEAFF.